This TCR beta chain was profiled in a study of T cell repertoires in cytomegalovirus infection. Findings of the study overall: There were HLA-C-restricted CMV-specific TCR beta clonotypes dominating the ex vivo response. Of the TCR beta families, the public ones yielded a cumulative frequency that identified carriers of CMV plus the relevant HLA.

This clonotype turned up a few times. Antigen unknown. Germline assignment: CDR1 SGHTA and CDR2 FQGTGA. This CDR3 is built from 15 residues. Trimming stripped 5 bases from V and 4 bases from J, with 17 bases between. Each CDR3 protein gets one entry after TCRdb re-called the reads with MiXCR. This sample has about 490,000 distinct CDR3 sequences, with around a quarter found just once. The rearrangement joins TRBV7-3 to TRBJ2-5; tentative D call: TRBD2 (6 bases). Sample: PBMCs. This TCR was sampled from a human donor in good health (CMV status not recorded). Some clones in this sample may be carry-over from other donors' samples. The CDR3 here is CASSAPGGERETQYF. The CDR3 region has the DNA TGTGCCAGCAGCGCCCCAGGAGGGGAGAGAGAGACCCAGTACTTC. Supplemented by reference TRBV7-3 and TRBJ2-5, the full variable domain reads GAGVSQTPSNKVTEKGKYVELRCDPISGHTALYWYRQSLGQGPEFLIYFQGTGAADDSGLPNDRFFAVRPEGSVSTLKIQRTERGDSAVYLCASSAPGGERETQYFGPGTRLLVL.